The text below deals with one TCR beta chain. The record originates from a study of OX40 agonist ivuxolimab in advanced cancers. Study-wide background: Patients received the agonistic anti-OX40 (CD134) antibody ivuxolimab. Participants, around 80% male, averaged around 60 years of age, ranging from roughly 20 to 80.

Some clones are missing from TCRdb's copy, which holds only in-frame ones; the method was immunoSEQ multiplex PCR. In the table there are 65,000 to 95,000 clones, about four fifths of which are singletons. Sequences were derived from CD4+ or CD8+ T cells sorted from blood, sampled in a trial of the OX40 agonist ivuxolimab. The sequence derives from an adult with an advanced solid tumor such as melanoma, head and neck, liver or kidney cancer.

CDR3 nucleotide sequence: TGCAGCGTTGAAGGTCCTAGCGGGGGCCGAAGCTCCTACAATGAGCAGTTCTTC. Translation: CSVEGPSGGRSSYNEQFF. The chain links TRBV29-1 to TRBJ2-1; 10 positions agree with TRBD2. This CDR3 spans 18 amino acids. J lost 0 bases, V lost 1 base, and 9 bases had no gene match. The germline V gene has CDR1 SQVTM and CDR2 ANQGSEA.